These 11 T cell receptor beta chains share one sample of origin, sequenced in a study of blood T cell repertoires in COVID-19. Clones were sequenced by immunoSEQ multiplex PCR, and TCRdb holds only the in-frame ones, with some missing. The repertoire consists of fewer than 200,000 clones, with 75% to 80% occurring once and the leading ten covering roughly 28%. Source material: peripheral blood. These receptors all stem from a woman in her 70s with acute or convalescent COVID-19.

V gene TRBV6-5 combines with J gene TRBJ1-4; no firm D call. The CDR3 totals 14 residues. Germline-derived CDR1 and CDR2 are MNHEY and SVGAGI. Trimming cost V 6 bases and J 4 bases, with 12 bases left between them. The DNA of the CDR3 is TGTGCCAGCAGGATCGCGGGGAATAATGAAAAACTGTTTTTT. Translating gives CASRIAGNNEKLFF.

The chain links TRBV12-5 to TRBJ1-4; TRBD1 aligns across 10 bases. Trimming took 4 bases from V and 8 from J; bases not matched to a gene: 4. CDR3 size: 14 residues. Per germline, CDR1 LGHNT and CDR2 FRNRAP. The CDR3 here is CASGSGTGDEKLFF. DNA for the CDR3: TGTGCTAGTGGTTCAGGGACAGGGGACGAAAAACTGTTTTTT.

The gene calls are TRBV19 and TRBJ1-5, with D possibly being TRBD1 (5 bases). The V end was cut by 3 bases, the J end by 0 bases, with 6 bases between. Germline V gene sequence: CDR1 LNHDA, CDR2 SQIVND (reference sequence). The CDR3 totals 14 residues. CDR3 nucleotide sequence: TGTGCCAGTAGTATGGACAATAGCAATCAGCCCCAGCATTTT. As protein: CASSMDNSNQPQHF.

This sequence joins TRBV6-6 and TRBJ1-5; 7 nucleotides match TRBD1. The CDR3 has 15 amino acids. Germline CDR1 and CDR2: MNHNY and SVGAGI (reference sequence). The junction had 9 bases not matched to a gene; V was cut back by 4 bases and J by 6 bases. The CDR3 DNA is TGTGCCAGCAGTTGGGGGCAGGGGGTTGTTCAGCCCCAGCATTTT. Translation gives CASSWGQGVVQPQHF.

The chain recombines TRBV10-3 with TRBJ1-6; 8 bases are shared with TRBD1. J gave up 10 bases and V 7 bases, and 9 bases lay outside the gene matches. The CDR3 loop spans 14 amino acids. Germline V gives CDR1 ENHRY, CDR2 SYGVKD. The CDR3 sequence: CAINPGQVGSPLHF. Here the CDR3 DNA reads TGTGCCATCAACCCGGGACAGGTCGGGTCACCCCTCCACTTT.

The chain employs TRBV19 and TRBJ2-2; 8 nucleotides match TRBD1. Losses at the gene ends were 7 bases for V and 5 bases for J; bases not matched to a gene: 6. Germline V gene lookup returns CDR1 LNHDA and CDR2 SQIVND (reference sequence). The CDR3 is 14 residues long. For the CDR3, the DNA is TGTGCCAGTACCCCGACAGGGGTTACCGGGGAGCTGTTTTTT. Encoded protein: CASTPTGVTGELFF.

The chain joins TRBV7-3 to TRBJ2-7, with 7 bases lining up with TRBD2. The CDR3 contains 16 residues. The V gene end was trimmed by 2 bases and the J gene end by 6 bases; junction bases not matched to a gene: 13. Germline V gives CDR1 SGHTA, CDR2 FQGTGA. The CDR3 protein is CASSLGLIRGSGEQYF. CDR3 coding DNA: TGTGCCAGCAGCTTAGGGTTAATCCGCGGGAGCGGCGAGCAGTACTTC.

The CDR3 sequence: CASSLERGNGYYEQYF. In nucleotides, the CDR3 is TGTGCCAGCAGCCTCGAGAGGGGGAATGGGTACTACGAGCAGTACTTC. The V gene is TRBV9, the J gene TRBJ2-7; D may be TRBD1 (6 bases). The CDR3 runs 16 residues. The germline V and J ends were trimmed by 4 bases and 3 bases, with 20 bases remaining between them. Germline CDR1 reads SGDLS; CDR2 reads YYNGEE.

V and J are TRBV6-5 and TRBJ2-7; 8 nucleotides line up with TRBD2. The CDR3 has 13 residues. Losses at the gene ends were 5 bases for V and 6 bases for J; bases not matched to a gene: 6. Germline lookup yields CDR1 MNHEY and CDR2 SVGAGI. CDR3 amino acids: CASSPAGVREQYF. CDR3 nucleotide sequence: TGTGCCAGCAGTCCAGCGGGAGTCCGCGAGCAGTACTTC.

This clone was recorded a few times. The rearrangement links TRBV18 to TRBJ1-5, with 8 bases that match TRBD1. Per germline, CDR1 KGHSH and CDR2 LQKENI. V shed 6 bases and J 2 bases; nucleotides not matched to a gene: 6. This CDR3 spans 15 amino acids. CDR3 DNA sequence: TGTGCCAGCTCTTCGGACAGGGAACGCAATCAGCCCCAGCATTTT. Translation gives CASSSDRERNQPQHF. The full variable domain, with the rest looked up from reference TRBV18 and TRBJ1-5, is NAGVMQNPRHLVRRRGQEARLRCSPMKGHSHVYWYRQLPEEGLKFMVYLQKENIIDESGMPKERFSAEFPKEGPSILRIQQVVRGDSAAYFCASSSDRERNQPQHFGDGTRLSIL.

This clone was seen only a few times. The chain recombines TRBV12-1 with TRBJ2-7; the D segment call TRBD2 is taken from the table without a DNA check. TRBV12-1 is tagged as a pseudogene. This CDR3 is built from 17 residues. The CDR3 DNA sequence: TGTGCCAGCAGCTATCCCGGATTCGTAGCGGGCGTCTACGAGCAGTACTTC. Translated: CASSYPGFVAGVYEQYF.